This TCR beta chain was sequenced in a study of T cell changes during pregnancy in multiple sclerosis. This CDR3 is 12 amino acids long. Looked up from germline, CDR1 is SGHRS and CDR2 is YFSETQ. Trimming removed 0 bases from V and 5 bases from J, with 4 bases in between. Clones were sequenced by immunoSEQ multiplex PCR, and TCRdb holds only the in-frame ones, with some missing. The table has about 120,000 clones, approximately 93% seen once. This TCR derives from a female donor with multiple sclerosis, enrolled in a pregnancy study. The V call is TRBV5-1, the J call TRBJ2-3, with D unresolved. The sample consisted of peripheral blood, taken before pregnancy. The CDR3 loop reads CASSLALDTQYF. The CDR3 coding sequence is TGCGCCAGCAGCTTGGCCTTAGATACGCAGTATTTT.